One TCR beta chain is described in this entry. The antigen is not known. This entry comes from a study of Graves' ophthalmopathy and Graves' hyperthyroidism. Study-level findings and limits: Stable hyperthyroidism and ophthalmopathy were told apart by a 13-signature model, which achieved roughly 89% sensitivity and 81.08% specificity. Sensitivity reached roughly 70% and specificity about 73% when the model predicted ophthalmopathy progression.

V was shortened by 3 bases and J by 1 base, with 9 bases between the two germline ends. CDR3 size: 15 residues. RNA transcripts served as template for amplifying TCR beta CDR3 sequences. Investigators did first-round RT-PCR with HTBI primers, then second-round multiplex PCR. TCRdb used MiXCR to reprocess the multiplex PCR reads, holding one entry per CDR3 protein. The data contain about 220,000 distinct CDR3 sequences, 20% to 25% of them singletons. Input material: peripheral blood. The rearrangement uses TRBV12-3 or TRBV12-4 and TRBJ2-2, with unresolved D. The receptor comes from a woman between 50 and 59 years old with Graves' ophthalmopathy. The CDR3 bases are TGTGCCAGCAGTTTGGAATCCGGGAACACCGGGGAGCTGTTTTTT. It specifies CASSLESGNTGELFF.